This T cell receptor beta chain was sequenced for a study of T cell responses to AZD1222 COVID-19 vaccine. With regard to this clone: Its specificity is not known.

Method: immunoSEQ multiplex PCR; TCRdb's copy keeps in-frame clones and lacks some. The sample has under 140,000 clones; 88% are singletons. The CDR3 loop spans 13 amino acids. Between the trimmed V and J ends, which lost 1 base and 2 bases, there was a span of 5 bases. Germline V gene sequence: CDR1 SEHNR, CDR2 FQNEAQ (reference sequence). The study, taken as a whole, reports: Without day 14 samples, only post-peak T cell repertoires were studied. Donors were mostly white British, more females; clonal diversity possibly underestimated. Spike-wide vaccine-associated CD4 TCRs dominated at 160-218 and 743-854. Baseline seropositivity occurred in only a handful of AZD1222 recipients.

Sequences were derived from peripheral blood, sampled on day 0 of AZD1222 vaccination. This chain connects TRBV7-9 to TRBJ1-2; no firm D call. The sequence was obtained from an adult in good health. CDR3 region: CASSLGENYGYTF. The CDR3 bases are TGTGCCAGCAGCTTAGGGGAGAACTATGGCTACACCTTC.